Detailed here is one T cell receptor (beta chain). The source of the sample is a study of blood T cell repertoires in COVID-19. The wider study: T cells, B-cell-depleted T cells, or PBMCs supplied cDNA or gDNA.

Everyone who took part was 18 to 89 years old, and they came from about 25 US areas. Each participant's cohort was designated according to participant-reported clinical history. Here immunoSEQ multiplex PCR was the method, and the copy in TCRdb shows in-frame clones only, minus some. The table records about 180,000 clones, approximately 92% of them present only once. The CDR3 is 12 residues long. Germline V CDR1 and CDR2: SEHNR, FQNEAQ (reference sequence). Between the trimmed V and J ends, which lost 3 bases and 8 bases, there was a span of 9 bases. The chain joins TRBV7-9 to TRBJ2-3; D is perhaps TRBD1 (6 bases). The origin of this receptor is a woman in her 40s with acute COVID-19. What was sequenced was PBMCs or T cells enriched from blood (not recorded which). The CDR3 sequence is CASSFLGGTQYF. Here the CDR3 DNA reads TGTGCCAGCAGCTTTTTAGGGGGTACGCAGTATTTT.